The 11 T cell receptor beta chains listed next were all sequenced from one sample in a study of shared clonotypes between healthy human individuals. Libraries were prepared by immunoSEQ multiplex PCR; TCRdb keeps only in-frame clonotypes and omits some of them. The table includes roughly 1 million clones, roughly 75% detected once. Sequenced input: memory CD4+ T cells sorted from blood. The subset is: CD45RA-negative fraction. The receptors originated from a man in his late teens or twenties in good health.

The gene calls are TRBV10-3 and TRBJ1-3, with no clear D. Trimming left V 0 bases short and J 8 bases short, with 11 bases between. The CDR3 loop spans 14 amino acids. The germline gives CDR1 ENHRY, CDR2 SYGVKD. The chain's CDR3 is CAISESIFTHTIYF. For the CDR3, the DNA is TGTGCCATCAGTGAGTCGATCTTTACGCACACCATATATTTT.

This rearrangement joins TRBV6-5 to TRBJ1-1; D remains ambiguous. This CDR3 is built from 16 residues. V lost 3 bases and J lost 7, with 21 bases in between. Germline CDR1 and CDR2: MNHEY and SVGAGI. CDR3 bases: TGTGCCAGCAGTTATTCTTCCGGGTCCGCACTTAATGAAGCTTTCTTT. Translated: CASSYSSGSALNEAFF.

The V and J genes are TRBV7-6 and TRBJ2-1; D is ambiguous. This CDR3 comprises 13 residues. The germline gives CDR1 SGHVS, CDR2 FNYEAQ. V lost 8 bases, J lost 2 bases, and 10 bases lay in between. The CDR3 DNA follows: TGTGCCAGCGAAAAGGGCCCCTACAATGAGCAGTTCTTC. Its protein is CASEKGPYNEQFF.

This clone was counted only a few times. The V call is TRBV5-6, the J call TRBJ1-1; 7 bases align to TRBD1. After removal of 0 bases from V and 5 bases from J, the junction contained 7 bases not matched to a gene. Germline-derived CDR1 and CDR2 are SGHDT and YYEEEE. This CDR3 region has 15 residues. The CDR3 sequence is CASSLVSAGGTEAFF. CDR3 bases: TGTGCCAGCAGCTTGGTATCGGCAGGGGGAACTGAAGCTTTCTTT.

The DNA for the CDR3 is TGTGCCTGGAGGACGGGTCGAGGGGACACTGAAGCTTTCTTT. Translating gives CAWRTGRGDTEAFF. The chain uses TRBV30 and TRBJ1-1, with D perhaps TRBD1 (5 bases). The CDR3 extends over 14 amino acids. The germline V gene has CDR1 GTSNPN and CDR2 SVGIG (reference sequence). Trimming removed 3 bases from V and 3 bases from J, with 14 bases in between.

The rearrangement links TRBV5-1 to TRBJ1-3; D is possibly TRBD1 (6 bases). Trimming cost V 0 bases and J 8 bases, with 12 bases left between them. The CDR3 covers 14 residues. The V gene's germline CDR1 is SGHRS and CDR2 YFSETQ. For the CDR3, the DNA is TGCGCCAGCAGCTTGGAACAGGGTCGGGACACCATATATTTT. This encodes CASSLEQGRDTIYF. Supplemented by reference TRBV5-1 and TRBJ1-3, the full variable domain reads KAGVTQTPRYLIKTRGQQVTLSCSPISGHRSVSWYQQTPGQGLQFLFEYFSETQRNKGNFPGRFSGRQFSNSRSEMNVSTLELGDSALYLCASSLEQGRDTIYFGEGSWLTVV.

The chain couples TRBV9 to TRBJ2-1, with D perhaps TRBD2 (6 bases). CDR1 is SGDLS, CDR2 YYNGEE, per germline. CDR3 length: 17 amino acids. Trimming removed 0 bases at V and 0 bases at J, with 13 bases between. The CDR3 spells CASSVGGSGASYNEQFF. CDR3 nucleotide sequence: TGTGCCAGCAGCGTAGGAGGTAGCGGAGCCTCCTACAATGAGCAGTTCTTC.

The CDR3 nucleotides are TGTGCCAGCAGTGGATCCAGGGGTACTAATGAAAAACTGTTTTTT. Amino acid sequence: CASSGSRGTNEKLFF. This chain joins TRBV6-6 and TRBJ1-4, with a tentative D call TRBD1 (6 bases). This CDR3 has 15 amino acids. V was pared by 5 bases and J by 2 bases, with 12 bases between. Looked up from germline, CDR1 is MNHNY and CDR2 is SVGAGI (reference sequence).

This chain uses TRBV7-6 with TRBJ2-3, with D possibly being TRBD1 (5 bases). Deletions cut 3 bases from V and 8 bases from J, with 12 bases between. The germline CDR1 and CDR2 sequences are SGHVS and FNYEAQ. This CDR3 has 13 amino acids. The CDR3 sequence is CASSFSAQGTQYF. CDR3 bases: TGTGCCAGCAGCTTTTCTGCCCAGGGTACGCAGTATTTT.

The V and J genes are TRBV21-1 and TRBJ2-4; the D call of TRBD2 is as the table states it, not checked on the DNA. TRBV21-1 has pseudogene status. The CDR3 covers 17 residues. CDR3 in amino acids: CASSTREGGAAKNIQYF. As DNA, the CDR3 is TGTGCCAGCAGCACACGGGAGGGGGGCGCAGCCAAAAACATTCAGTACTTC.

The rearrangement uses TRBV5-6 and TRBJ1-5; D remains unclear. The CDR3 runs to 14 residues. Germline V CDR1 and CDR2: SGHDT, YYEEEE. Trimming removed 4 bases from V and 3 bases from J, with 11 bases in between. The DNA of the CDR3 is TGTGCCAGCAGCCGACAAGGACTCAATCAGCCCCAGCATTTT. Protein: CASSRQGLNQPQHF.